The clone carrying this TCR beta chain has a handful of counts. The study defined stable Graves' hyperthyroidism as no ophthalmopathy progression within 18 months. This sample was included in a study of T cells in Graves' hyperthyroidism and ophthalmopathy. Regions amplified from RNA transcripts were the TCR beta CDR3 regions. The primer set for the first-round RT-PCR of the TCR CDR3 was HTBI. MiXCR, run by TCRdb on the multiplex PCR reads, gives a single entry per CDR3 protein. The table lists approximately 630,000 distinct CDR3 sequences, under 20% of them singletons. The V end lost 3 bases, the J end lost 5 bases, and 19 bases lay between the germline ends. The CDR3 totals 15 residues. CDR1 is DFQATT, CDR2 SNEGSKA, per germline (reference sequence).

The V call is TRBV20-1, the J call TRBJ1-2; D may be TRBD1 (5 bases). What was sequenced was blood. This receptor was taken from a woman aged 25 to 39 with Graves' hyperthyroidism. The DNA of the CDR3 is TGCAGTGCTAGGAGCAGGGTTAGTCTCCTGTATGGCTACACCTTC. This gives the protein CSARSRVSLLYGYTF.